A single sample is the source of the 29 T cell receptor beta chains below, sequenced in a study of cytomegalovirus exposure and HLA in healthy donors. PCR employed 60 Vbeta and 13 Jbeta primers. Only in-frame clones appear in the TCRdb table, and some are missing; sequencing was by immunoSEQ multiplex PCR. The sample lists 130,000 to 150,000 clones; 60% to 80% were seen once. The source material was PBMCs. The source is a male donor in good health and CMV-seronegative.

The V gene is TRBV27, the J gene TRBJ1-6, with D unclear. The germline gives CDR1 MNHEY, CDR2 SMNVEV (reference sequence). Trimming removed 4 bases at V and 9 bases at J, with 13 bases between. This CDR3 spans 14 amino acids. The chain's CDR3 is CASSSHYPGSPLHF. DNA of the CDR3: TGTGCCAGCAGTTCACACTACCCCGGTTCACCCCTCCACTTT.

The chain has TRBV20-1 and TRBJ1-1, with 7 bases aligning to TRBD1. CDR1 is DFQATT and CDR2 is SNEGSKA in the germline V gene (reference sequence). With 7 bases clipped from V and 5 bases from J, the junction kept 4 bases outside the gene matches. The CDR3 covers 11 residues. CDR3 DNA: TGCAGTGTACAGGGGCCGACTGAAGCTTTCTTT. Translation gives CSVQGPTEAFF.

The chain has TRBV13 and TRBJ2-7; 7 bases map to TRBD1. The junction had 5 bases not matched to a gene; V was cut back by 4 bases and J by 2 bases. Germline CDR1 PRHDT, CDR2 FYEKMQ (reference sequence). The CDR3 is 14 amino acids. Written as DNA, the CDR3 is TGTGCCAGCAGCTGGGGGACAGCCCCCTACGAGCAGTACTTC. This sequence encodes CASSWGTAPYEQYF.

V and J are TRBV13 and TRBJ2-1; 10 nucleotides agree with TRBD1. After removal of 4 bases from V and 6 bases from J, the junction contained 6 bases not matched to a gene. This CDR3 is 15 amino acids long. Germline values: CDR1 PRHDT, CDR2 FYEKMQ (reference sequence). CDR3: CASSYSGTGANEQFF. The CDR3 bases are TGTGCCAGCAGCTACTCCGGGACAGGGGCCAATGAGCAGTTCTTC.

The sample holds a few counts of this clone. The chain uses TRBV5-1 and TRBJ1-4; tentative D call: TRBD1 (5 bases). From germline, CDR1 is SGHRS and CDR2 YFSETQ. The CDR3 covers 13 residues. The V end lost 4 bases, the J end lost 1 base, and 5 bases lay between the germline ends. Here the CDR3 reads CASSRGTNEKLFF. In nucleotides, the CDR3 is TGCGCCAGCAGCAGGGGAACTAATGAAAAACTGTTTTTT.

The J gene is TRBJ1-1, the V gene TRBV28, with 7 bases fitting TRBD1. Unmatched junction bases numbered 12, after V lost 2 bases and J lost 9 bases. The length of the CDR3 is 15 residues. CDR1 and CDR2 from the germline V gene are MDHEN and SYDVKM. The CDR3 protein is CASSLPTPGQVKAFF. CDR3 DNA sequence: TGTGCCAGCAGTTTACCTACCCCCGGACAGGTCAAAGCTTTCTTT.

A word on this clone: The same CDR3 also results from other DNA sequences found in this sample. This sequence joins TRBV5-1 and TRBJ1-1; D may be TRBD1 (5 bases). From germline, CDR1 is SGHRS and CDR2 YFSETQ. V shed 2 bases and J shed 0 bases, with 8 bases lying between them. The CDR3 runs 14 residues. CDR3 DNA sequence: TGCGCCAGCAGCTTAGGCAGGGTGAACACTGAAGCTTTCTTT. It yields the protein CASSLGRVNTEAFF.

The chain recombines TRBV5-1 with TRBJ2-3, with D uncertain. The CDR3 sequence is 14 residues long. V lost 0 bases and J lost 6, with 11 bases in between. The germline CDR1 and CDR2 sequences are SGHRS and YFSETQ. The DNA for the CDR3 is TGCGCCAGCAGCTTGGTAGGCCCCGGGGATACGCAGTATTTT. As protein: CASSLVGPGDTQYF.

The chain carries TRBV13 and TRBJ2-1, with D possibly matching TRBD2 (5 bases). Trimming took off 1 base at V and 13 bases at J, with 11 bases between the two ends. This CDR3 comprises 12 residues. Germline assignment: CDR1 PRHDT and CDR2 FYEKMQ (reference sequence). The CDR3: CASSLVGRGQFF. The CDR3 region has the DNA TGTGCCAGCAGCTTAGTGGGCCGGGGACAGTTCTTC. Supplemented by reference TRBV13 and TRBJ2-1, the full variable domain reads AAGVIQSPRHLIKEKRETATLKCYPIPRHDTVYWYQQGPGQDPQFLISFYEKMQSDKGSIPDRFSAQQFSDYHSELNMSSLELGDSALYFCASSLVGRGQFFGPGTRLTVL.

This sequence joins TRBV7-9 and TRBJ2-2; tentatively, D is TRBD1 (5 bases). The CDR3 spans 16 residues. V was trimmed by 1 base and J by 5 bases, leaving 14 bases between them. The germline V gene has CDR1 SEHNR and CDR2 FQNEAQ (reference sequence). CDR3: CASSLEGIVGTGELFF. The CDR3 DNA sequence: TGTGCCAGCAGCTTAGAGGGGATAGTCGGGACCGGGGAGCTGTTTTTT.

The V gene is TRBV27, the J gene TRBJ1-5; the D is unclear. V lost 6 bases and J 7 bases, leaving 16 bases between the germline ends. CDR1 MNHEY and CDR2 SMNVEV come from the germline V gene (reference sequence). This CDR3 comprises 14 residues. The CDR3 DNA reads as TGTGCCAGCAGAGATACAAGGACTTGGCAGCCCCAGCATTTT. Translating gives CASRDTRTWQPQHF.

This rearrangement joins TRBV19 to TRBJ1-6, with D unresolved. This CDR3 has 15 amino acids. CDR1 is LNHDA, CDR2 SQIVND, per germline (reference sequence). V gave up 3 bases and J gave up 0 bases, with 6 bases separating them. The CDR3 spells CASSILSSYNSPLHF. The CDR3 bases are TGTGCCAGTAGTATTTTGAGCTCCTATAATTCACCCCTCCACTTT.

CDR3: CASSLAGRGNTIYF. In DNA form, the CDR3 reads TGTGCCAGCAGCTTGGCGGGACGTGGAAACACCATATATTTT. This chain links TRBV11-2 with TRBJ1-3; D might be TRBD1 (5 bases). The V gene's germline CDR1 is SGHAT and CDR2 FQNNGV. The V and J ends lost 3 bases and 3 bases respectively, with 9 bases between them. The CDR3 covers 14 residues. Filled out from reference TRBV11-2 and TRBJ1-3, the complete variable domain reads EAGVAQSPRYKIIEKRQSVAFWCNPISGHATLYWYQQILGQGPKLLIQFQNNGVVDDSQLPKDRFSAERLKGVDSTLKIQPAKLEDSAVYLCASSLAGRGNTIYFGEGSWLTVV.

The V and J genes are TRBV7-2 and TRBJ2-1; D possibly corresponds to TRBD1 (5 bases). The CDR3 covers 15 residues. Trimming took 0 bases from V and 4 from J, leaving 10 bases between them. Germline assignment: CDR1 SGHTA and CDR2 FQGNSA. The CDR3 is CASSLAWGAYNEQFF. The DNA for the CDR3 is TGTGCCAGCAGCTTAGCATGGGGCGCATACAATGAGCAGTTCTTC.

This chain uses TRBV5-1 with TRBJ1-5; no definite D call. CDR1 and CDR2 (germline): SGHRS, YFSETQ. Trimming took 0 bases from V and 7 from J, leaving 11 bases between them. The CDR3 extends over 14 amino acids. This CDR3 reads CASSLGGYGQPQHF. CDR3 coding DNA: TGCGCCAGCAGCTTGGGAGGGTATGGCCAGCCCCAGCATTTT. Full variable domain (remainder filled in from reference TRBV5-1 and TRBJ1-5): KAGVTQTPRYLIKTRGQQVTLSCSPISGHRSVSWYQQTPGQGLQFLFEYFSETQRNKGNFPGRFSGRQFSNSRSEMNVSTLELGDSALYLCASSLGGYGQPQHFGDGTRLSIL.

The V gene is TRBV9, the J gene TRBJ1-1; D uncertain. V shed 4 bases and J shed 4 bases, with 17 bases lying between them. Germline CDR1 and CDR2: SGDLS and YYNGEE. CDR3 length: 15 residues. The CDR3 DNA is TGTGCCAGCAGCCCCGAGGGTGCACCGGCCACTGAAGCTTTCTTT. This encodes CASSPEGAPATEAFF.

This clone was seen only a few times. V and J are TRBV7-9 and TRBJ2-3, with a weak D call TRBD1 (6 bases). Trimming removed 5 bases at V and 3 bases at J, with 15 bases between. Germline lookup yields CDR1 SEHNR and CDR2 FQNEAQ (reference sequence). This CDR3 spans 15 amino acids. The DNA for the CDR3 is TGTGCCAGCAGCGGCCTGGGGGCAGGGACAGATACGCAGTATTTT. Amino acid sequence: CASSGLGAGTDTQYF.

V usage is TRBV28 and J usage is TRBJ2-2, with TRBD2 matching 12 bases. The trim removed 6 bases at V and 7 bases at J, leaving 6 bases unmatched. CDR1 is MDHEN and CDR2 is SYDVKM in the germline V gene. CDR3 length: 15 residues. The CDR3: CASRLAGGPIGELFF. CDR3 DNA: TGTGCCAGCAGGCTAGCGGGGGGGCCAATCGGGGAGCTGTTTTTT.

V gene TRBV7-8 combines with J gene TRBJ1-5; D is unclear. This CDR3 is built from 13 residues. V was pared by 1 base and J by 9 bases, with 10 bases between. The germline V gene has CDR1 SGHVS and CDR2 FQNEAQ. Here the CDR3 reads CASSLDHSGPQHF. In nucleotides, the CDR3 is TGTGCCAGCAGCTTAGACCACTCAGGGCCCCAGCATTTT.

This CDR3 is CASSLTGVRGYTF. CDR3 sequence (DNA): TGTGCCAGCAGTCTGACAGGGGTTCGAGGCTACACCTTC. The V gene is TRBV27, the J gene TRBJ1-2, with 8 bases that match TRBD1. Germline CDR1 reads MNHEY; CDR2 reads SMNVEV (reference sequence). The CDR3 runs 13 residues. The J segment lost 8 bases and the V segment lost 5 bases, leaving 7 bases of the junction unmatched.

The rearrangement uses TRBV11-3 and TRBJ2-2, with TRBD1 as a possible D gene (5 bases). Trimming left V 3 bases short and J 3 bases short, with 5 bases between. This CDR3 is built from 13 residues. Looked up from germline, CDR1 is SGHNT and CDR2 is YENEEA. CDR3 sequence (DNA): TGTGCCAGCAGCTTCAGGGACACCGGGGAGCTGTTTTTT. This codes for CASSFRDTGELFF.

The genes are TRBV7-9 and TRBJ1-2; no firm D call. Trimming stripped 4 bases from V and 1 base from J, with 22 bases between. This CDR3 is 18 amino acids long. Germline V gene data show CDR1 as SEHNR and CDR2 as FQNEAQ (reference sequence). CDR3 protein: CASSSWEGQSEFNYGYTF. As DNA, the CDR3 is TGTGCCAGCAGCTCCTGGGAGGGCCAGTCGGAATTTAACTATGGCTACACCTTC.

In DNA form, the CDR3 reads TGTGCCAGCAGCGCCGGGTCCTTACAGGTTGGCTATGGCTACACCTTC. As protein: CASSAGSLQVGYGYTF. This chain connects TRBV9 to TRBJ1-2; tentatively, D is TRBD1 (5 bases). Deletions cut 3 bases from V and 4 bases from J, with 19 bases between. The CDR3 runs 16 residues. Germline V gives CDR1 SGDLS, CDR2 YYNGEE.

This rearrangement joins TRBV9 to TRBJ2-2; no firm D call. CDR1 is SGDLS, CDR2 YYNGEE, per germline. CDR3 length: 12 residues. The V end was cut by 5 bases, the J end by 4 bases, with 6 bases between. This chain's CDR3 is CASRGSTGELFF. CDR3 nucleotides: TGTGCCAGCAGGGGCAGCACCGGGGAGCTGTTTTTT.

The rearrangement uses TRBV6-1 and TRBJ2-5, with 8 bases lining up with TRBD1. CDR1 MNHNS and CDR2 SASEGT come from the germline V gene. Germline trimming cut 7 bases from V and 5 bases from J; bases unmatched to any gene: 6. The CDR3 is 13 amino acids. This CDR3 reads CASTDRATETQYF. CDR3 sequence (DNA): TGTGCCAGCACGGACAGGGCTACGGAGACCCAGTACTTC.

V gene TRBV4-1 combines with J gene TRBJ2-4; D is unclear. V lost 4 bases and J 0 bases, leaving 16 bases between the germline ends. The CDR3 is made up of 17 amino acids. Per the germline V gene, CDR1 is MGHRA and CDR2 is YSYEKL. The CDR3 is CASSPAGAPLAKNIQYF. The CDR3 DNA is TGCGCCAGCAGCCCAGCTGGAGCCCCCCTAGCCAAAAACATTCAGTACTTC.

The chain couples TRBV30 to TRBJ2-7, with TRBD2 matching over 9 bases. The length of the CDR3 is 14 residues. Per germline, CDR1 GTSNPN and CDR2 SVGIG (reference sequence). J gave up 2 bases and V 3 bases, and 5 bases lay outside the gene matches. The CDR3, as DNA: TGTGCCTGGAGGCGGGCTAGCGGGGCCTACGAGCAGTACTTC. Its translation is CAWRRASGAYEQYF.

The rearrangement joins TRBV5-1 to TRBJ2-5; D gene ambiguous. The CDR3 is made up of 15 amino acids. V was clipped by 0 bases and J by 3 bases, with 12 bases between them. Germline lookup yields CDR1 SGHRS and CDR2 YFSETQ. CDR3 DNA sequence: TGCGCCAGCAGCTTGGAGATTAACAGAAAAGAGACCCAGTACTTC. It codes for CASSLEINRKETQYF.

This chain's CDR3 is CASSYGTSTFYEQYF. The CDR3 bases are TGTGCCAGCAGTTACGGGACATCGACCTTTTACGAGCAGTACTTC. The chain carries TRBV6-6 and TRBJ2-7, with D maybe TRBD1 (6 bases). The CDR3 length is 15 residues. Germline CDR1 and CDR2: MNHNY and SVGAGI (reference sequence). V was cut by 2 bases and J by 4 bases, with 15 bases left in between.